A single sample gave rise to the 23 T cell receptor beta chains below, sequenced in a study of cytomegalovirus exposure and HLA in healthy donors. 60 Vbeta and 13 Jbeta primers were used in PCR. The protocol was immunoSEQ multiplex PCR, while the TCRdb copy is restricted to in-frame clones and leaves out a portion. The sample includes over 100,000 clones, 63% of them seen just once. Sequenced sample: PBMCs. The receptor set was obtained from a man between 35 and 55 years old in good health and CMV-seropositive.

The J gene is TRBJ1-1, the V gene TRBV30, with TRBD1 identical over 9 bases. The CDR3 runs to 15 residues. The V gene's germline CDR1 is GTSNPN and CDR2 SVGIG (reference sequence). The trim removed 4 bases at V and 4 bases at J, leaving 10 bases unmatched. The CDR3 region has the DNA TGTGCCTGGATTCATACAGGGGGCGGTGGCACTGAAGCTTTCTTT. It translates to CAWIHTGGGGTEAFF.

The V call is TRBV5-1, the J call TRBJ1-1; D possibly corresponds to TRBD1 (5 bases). Germline assignment: CDR1 SGHRS and CDR2 YFSETQ. The germline V and J ends were trimmed by 1 base and 3 bases, with 10 bases remaining between them. The CDR3 runs to 14 residues. Here the CDR3 DNA reads TGCGCCAGCAGCTTGCTAGGAGGGGACACTGAAGCTTTCTTT. As protein: CASSLLGGDTEAFF.

The chain carries TRBV6-5 and TRBJ2-7; a weak D match, TRBD1 (5 bases). The germline gives CDR1 MNHEY, CDR2 SVGAGI. CDR3 length: 12 residues. V gave up 6 bases and J gave up 7 bases, with 13 bases separating them. In DNA, the CDR3 is TGTGCCAGCAGCAGGGCCCCTAGGGAGCAGTACTTC. It translates to CASSRAPREQYF.

This clone was detected only a few times. The chain links TRBV30 to TRBJ2-1, with no clear D. Per germline, CDR1 GTSNPN and CDR2 SVGIG (reference sequence). This CDR3 is built from 12 residues. V was shortened by 0 bases and J by 7 bases, with 7 bases between the two germline ends. The CDR3 sequence: CAWSVMSNEQFF. The CDR3 coding sequence is TGTGCCTGGAGTGTAATGTCAAATGAGCAGTTCTTC. The full variable domain, in which reference TRBV30 and TRBJ2-1 provide the parts outside the CDR3, is SQTIHQWPATLVQPVGSPLSLECTVEGTSNPNLYWYRQAAGRGLQLLFYSVGIGQISSEVPQNLSASRPQDRQFILSSKKLLLSDSGFYLCAWSVMSNEQFFGPGTRLTVL.

The rearrangement joins TRBV7-2 to TRBJ1-1; weak D call: TRBD1 (5 bases). The CDR3 consists of 16 residues. V shed 1 base and J shed 4 bases, with 16 bases lying between them. Germline lookup yields CDR1 SGHTA and CDR2 FQGNSA. CDR3 coding DNA: TGTGCCAGCAGCTTAGTCGGTACCCGAACAGGCACTGAAGCTTTCTTT. It codes for CASSLVGTRTGTEAFF.

This clone has more than one count but fewer than ten. This rearrangement joins TRBV5-4 to TRBJ2-3; 10 nucleotides agree with TRBD2. This CDR3 contains 17 residues. From germline, CDR1 is SGHNT and CDR2 YYREEE (reference sequence). J was trimmed by 5 bases and V by 4 bases; bases with no gene match: 13. The CDR3 reads CASSPTGAGGPGDTQYF. In nucleotides, the CDR3 is TGTGCCAGCAGCCCCACGGGAGCGGGAGGGCCCGGAGATACGCAGTATTTT. Filled out from reference TRBV5-4 and TRBJ2-3, the complete variable domain reads ETGVTQSPTHLIKTRGQQVTLRCSSQSGHNTVSWYQQALGQGPQFIFQYYREEENGRGNFPPRFSGLQFPNYSSELNVNALELDDSALYLCASSPTGAGGPGDTQYFGPGTRLTVL.

This clone has only a few counts. This chain connects TRBV2 to TRBJ2-4; 8 nucleotides align to TRBD1. This CDR3 is built from 14 residues. Germline V gene lookup returns CDR1 SNHLY and CDR2 FYNNEI. Trimming took 4 bases from V and 6 from J; bases not matched to a gene: 5. CDR3 nucleotide sequence: TGTGCCAGCAGTGTTGACAGGGGTCCAAACATTCAGTACTTC. This translates into CASSVDRGPNIQYF.

V gene TRBV5-1 combines with J gene TRBJ1-1; TRBD1 matches 8 bases. The V and J ends lost 5 bases and 0 bases, in that order; junction bases with no gene match: 3. Looked up from germline, CDR1 is SGHRS and CDR2 is YFSETQ. This CDR3 contains 14 residues. CDR3 sequence: CASSRQGMNTEAFF. The CDR3 DNA follows: TGCGCCAGCAGTAGACAGGGGATGAACACTGAAGCTTTCTTT.

The chain recombines TRBV11-3 with TRBJ2-2; D remains unclear. Deletions cut 3 bases from V and 5 bases from J, with 10 bases between. Germline CDR1 reads SGHNT; CDR2 reads YENEEA. The CDR3 length is 14 residues. The CDR3 bases are TGTGCCAGCAGCTTGAACAGTTTAACCGGGGAGCTGTTTTTT. It encodes CASSLNSLTGELFF.

The rearrangement uses TRBV13 and TRBJ2-7, with 8 bases fitting TRBD1. The CDR3 sequence is 14 residues long. CDR1 is PRHDT, CDR2 FYEKMQ, per germline (reference sequence). Trimming cost V 1 base and J 2 bases; bases outside gene matches: 1. CDR3 nucleotide sequence: TGTGCCAGCAGCTTAGCCAGGGGGCCCTACGAGCAGTACTTC. It translates to CASSLARGPYEQYF.

The J gene is TRBJ2-3, the V gene TRBV6-5; 9 positions match TRBD1. Unmatched junction bases numbered 9, after V lost 11 bases and J lost 3 bases. CDR1 is MNHEY, CDR2 SVGAGI, per germline. This CDR3 is built from 14 residues. DNA for the CDR3: TGTGCCTCTCGGGACAGGGAGATTACAGATACGCAGTATTTT. This gives the protein CASRDREITDTQYF.

This clone was observed a few times. The chain employs TRBV28 and TRBJ2-6, with D possibly being TRBD1 (5 bases). Germline V lookup: CDR1 MDHEN, CDR2 SYDVKM. Deletions cut 2 bases from V and 3 bases from J, with 14 bases between. This CDR3 region has 17 residues. CDR3 sequence: CASSLRQIRGGANVLTF. CDR3 sequence (DNA): TGTGCCAGCAGTTTAAGACAGATAAGAGGTGGGGCCAACGTCCTGACTTTC.

The chain recombines TRBV2 with TRBJ1-5, with 7 bases aligning to TRBD1. Germline V gene lookup returns CDR1 SNHLY and CDR2 FYNNEI. V dropped 5 bases and J dropped 4; count of bases not matched to a gene: 8. CDR3 length: 15 residues. The CDR3 DNA reads TGTGCCAGCAGTTCCGGACAGGTTGGGAATCAGCCCCAGCATTTT. It translates to CASSSGQVGNQPQHF.

V and J are TRBV4-3 and TRBJ1-2; TRBD1 aligns across 9 bases. CDR3 length: 15 amino acids. The germline gives CDR1 LGHNA, CDR2 YSLEER. With V trimmed by 0 bases and J by 8 bases, 7 bases remained unmatched. Written as DNA, the CDR3 is TGCGCCAGCAGCCAAGACCGGGGACAGGGTACGGGCTACACCTTC. Translated: CASSQDRGQGTGYTF.

This chain uses TRBV10-3 with TRBJ1-4; 7 bases are a match to TRBD1. The ends lost 10 bases at V and 7 bases at J; junction bases unmatched: 9. The germline CDR1 and CDR2 sequences are ENHRY and SYGVKD. The CDR3 runs to 13 residues. The CDR3 is CATRDSMIEKLFF. DNA for the CDR3: TGTGCCACCCGGGACAGTATGATTGAAAAACTGTTTTTT.

The chain combines TRBV18 with TRBJ1-2; D not resolved. The CDR3 consists of 13 residues. Per the germline V gene, CDR1 is KGHSH and CDR2 is LQKENI. V was clipped by 3 bases and J by 3 bases, with 8 bases between them. This CDR3 is CASSPGADYGYTF. The CDR3 coding sequence is TGTGCCAGCTCACCGGGAGCGGACTATGGCTACACCTTC.

The chain recombines TRBV6-1 with TRBJ2-3; tentative D call: TRBD2 (6 bases). Germline lookup yields CDR1 MNHNS and CDR2 SASEGT. CDR3 length: 18 amino acids. Trimming cost V 1 base and J 4 bases, with 21 bases left between them. The CDR3, as DNA: TGTGCCAGCAGTGAAGTACCGACTAACCTAGCGAGTGCAGATACGCAGTATTTT. Protein sequence: CASSEVPTNLASADTQYF.

The gene calls are TRBV4-2 and TRBJ2-7; 12 bases map to TRBD2. Germline V lookup: CDR1 LGHNA, CDR2 YNFKEQ. V lost 6 bases, J lost 5 bases, and 2 bases stayed unmatched. The CDR3 length is 13 residues. The CDR3 protein is CASSRLAGDEQYF. CDR3 coding DNA: TGTGCCAGCAGTCGACTAGCGGGAGACGAGCAGTACTTC.

This clone was recorded once. The CDR3 DNA sequence: TGCGCCAGCAGCTGGACAGGGGTTATTGGCTACACCTTC. This gives the protein CASSWTGVIGYTF. The gene calls are TRBV5-1 and TRBJ1-2; 9 bases align to TRBD1. J gave up 7 bases and V 3 bases, and 4 bases lay outside the gene matches. CDR3 length equals 13 residues. Germline CDR1 reads SGHRS; CDR2 reads YFSETQ.

This clone was detected only a few times. The chain combines TRBV28 with TRBJ2-1; 10 nucleotides match TRBD2. The ends lost 6 bases at V and 10 bases at J; junction bases unmatched: 9. The CDR3 contains 14 residues. Germline values: CDR1 MDHEN, CDR2 SYDVKM. Here the CDR3 DNA reads TGTGCCAGCAGATTCCCCAGCGGGAGGGTAGAGCAGTTCTTC. This translates into CASRFPSGRVEQFF. The entire variable domain, with the rest obtained from reference TRBV28 and TRBJ2-1, is as follows: DVKVTQSSRYLVKRTGEKVFLECVQDMDHENMFWYRQDPGLGLRLIYFSYDVKMKEKGDIPEGYSVSREKKERFSLILESASTNQTSMYLCASRFPSGRVEQFFGPGTRLTVL.

The rearrangement uses TRBV28 and TRBJ2-7; 8 positions agree with TRBD2. This CDR3 region has 14 residues. V was pared by 6 bases and J by 3 bases, with 7 bases of the junction left unmatched. Germline CDR1 is MDHEN and CDR2 is SYDVKM. The CDR3 region has the DNA TGTGCCAGCAGCCGGGGGGGGACACTCTACGAGCAGTACTTC. It yields the protein CASSRGGTLYEQYF. The whole variable domain, remainder taken from reference TRBV28 and TRBJ2-7, is DVKVTQSSRYLVKRTGEKVFLECVQDMDHENMFWYRQDPGLGLRLIYFSYDVKMKEKGDIPEGYSVSREKKERFSLILESASTNQTSMYLCASSRGGTLYEQYFGPGTRLTVT.

The chain carries TRBV11-2 and TRBJ1-2; no clear D. This CDR3 spans 14 amino acids. V lost 8 bases and J 2 bases, leaving 15 bases between the germline ends. CDR1 is SGHAT and CDR2 is FQNNGV in the germline V gene. The CDR3 spells CASERTATNYGYTF. The CDR3 DNA sequence: TGTGCCAGCGAGCGGACGGCGACCAACTATGGCTACACCTTC.

The chain has TRBV15 and TRBJ1-1; no clear D gene. CDR1 LNHNV and CDR2 YYDKDF come from the germline V gene (reference sequence). Deletions cut 4 bases from V and 5 bases from J, with 17 bases between. CDR3 length equals 15 residues. The CDR3 coding sequence is TGTGCCACCAGCAAACCCGCGGATGGTGCGACTGAAGCTTTCTTT. It is translated as CATSKPADGATEAFF. Together with reference TRBV15 and TRBJ1-1, the CDR3 gives the full variable domain: DAMVIQNPRYQVTQFGKPVTLSCSQTLNHNVMYWYQQKSSQAPKLLFHYYDKDFNNEADTPDNFQSRRPNTSFCFLDIRSPGLGDTAMYLCATSKPADGATEAFFGQGTRLTVV.